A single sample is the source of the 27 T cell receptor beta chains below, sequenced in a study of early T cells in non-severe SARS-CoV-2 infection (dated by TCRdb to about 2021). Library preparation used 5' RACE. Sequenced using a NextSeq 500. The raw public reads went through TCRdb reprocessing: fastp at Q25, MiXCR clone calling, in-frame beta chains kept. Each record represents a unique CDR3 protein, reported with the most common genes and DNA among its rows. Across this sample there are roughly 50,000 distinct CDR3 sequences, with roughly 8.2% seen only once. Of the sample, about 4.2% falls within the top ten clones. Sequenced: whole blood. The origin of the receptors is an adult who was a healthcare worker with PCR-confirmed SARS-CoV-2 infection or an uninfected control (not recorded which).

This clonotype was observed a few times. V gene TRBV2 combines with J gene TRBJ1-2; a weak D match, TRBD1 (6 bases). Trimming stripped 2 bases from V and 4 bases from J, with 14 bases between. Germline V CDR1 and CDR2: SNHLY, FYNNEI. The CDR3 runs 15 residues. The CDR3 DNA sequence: TGTGCCAGCAGTGAAAGTACAGGGCCGCCCTATGGCTACACCTTC. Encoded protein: CASSESTGPPYGYTF.

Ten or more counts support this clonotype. CDR3 DNA sequence: TGTGCCAGCAGAAGCGGGAGGTCCTACAATGAGCAGTTCTTC. Encoded protein: CASRSGRSYNEQFF. The chain carries TRBV27 and TRBJ2-1, with 9 bases lining up with TRBD2. CDR3 length equals 14 residues. In germline, CDR1 is MNHEY, CDR2 SMNVEV (reference sequence). Trimming at V came to 6 bases and at J to 1 base, leaving 1 base not matched to a gene.

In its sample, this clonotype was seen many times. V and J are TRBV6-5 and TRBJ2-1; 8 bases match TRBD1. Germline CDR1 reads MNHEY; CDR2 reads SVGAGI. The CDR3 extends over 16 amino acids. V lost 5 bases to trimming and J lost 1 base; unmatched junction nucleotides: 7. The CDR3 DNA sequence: TGTGCCAGCAGTAAACCGAACAGGGGGTCCTACAATGAGCAGTTCTTC. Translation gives CASSKPNRGSYNEQFF.

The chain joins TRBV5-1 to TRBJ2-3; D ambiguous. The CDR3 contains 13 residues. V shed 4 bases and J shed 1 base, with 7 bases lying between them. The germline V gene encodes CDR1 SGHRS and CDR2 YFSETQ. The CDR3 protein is CASSTPGTDTQYF. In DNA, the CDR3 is TGCGCCAGCAGCACCCCAGGCACAGATACGCAGTATTTT.

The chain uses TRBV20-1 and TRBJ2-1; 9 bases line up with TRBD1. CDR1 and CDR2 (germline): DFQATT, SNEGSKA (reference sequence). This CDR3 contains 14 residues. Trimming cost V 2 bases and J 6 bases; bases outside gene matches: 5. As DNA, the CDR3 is TGCAGTGCTAGACCTCCGACAGGGGGCAATGAGCAGTTCTTC. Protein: CSARPPTGGNEQFF.

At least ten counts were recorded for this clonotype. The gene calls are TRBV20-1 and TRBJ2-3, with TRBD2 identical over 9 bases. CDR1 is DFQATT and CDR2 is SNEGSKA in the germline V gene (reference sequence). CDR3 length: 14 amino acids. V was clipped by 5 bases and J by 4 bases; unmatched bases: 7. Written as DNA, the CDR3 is TGCAGTGCTCCCCCGCGGGAGGGGCCAGATACGCAGTATTTT. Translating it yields CSAPPREGPDTQYF.

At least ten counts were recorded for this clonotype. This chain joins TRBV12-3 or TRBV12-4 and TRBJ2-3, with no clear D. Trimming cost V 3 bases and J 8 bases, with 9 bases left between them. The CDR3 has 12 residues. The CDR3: CASSFGLGTQYF. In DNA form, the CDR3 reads TGTGCCAGCAGTTTTGGGTTGGGTACGCAGTATTTT.

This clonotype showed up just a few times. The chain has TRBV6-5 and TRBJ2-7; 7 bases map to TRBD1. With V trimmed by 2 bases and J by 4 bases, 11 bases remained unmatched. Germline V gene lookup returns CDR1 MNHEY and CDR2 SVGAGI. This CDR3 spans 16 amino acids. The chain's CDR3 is CASSYTTRDSLYEQYF. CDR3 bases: TGTGCCAGCAGTTACACTACCCGGGACAGCCTTTACGAGCAGTACTTC.

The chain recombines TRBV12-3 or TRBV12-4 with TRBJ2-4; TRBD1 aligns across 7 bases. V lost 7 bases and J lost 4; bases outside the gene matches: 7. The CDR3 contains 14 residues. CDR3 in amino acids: CASTPSGQKNIQYF. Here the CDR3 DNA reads TGTGCCAGCACCCCCTCGGGACAGAAAAACATTCAGTACTTC.

CDR3 in DNA: TGCGCCAGCAGCTTGGATTCGTCCGAGCAGTACTTC. The encoded protein is CASSLDSSEQYF. J is TRBJ2-7 and V is TRBV5-1; D is uncertain. The V gene lost 0 bases and the J gene lost 6 bases, with 7 bases spanning the gap. The length of the CDR3 is 12 residues. Germline V CDR1 and CDR2: SGHRS, YFSETQ.

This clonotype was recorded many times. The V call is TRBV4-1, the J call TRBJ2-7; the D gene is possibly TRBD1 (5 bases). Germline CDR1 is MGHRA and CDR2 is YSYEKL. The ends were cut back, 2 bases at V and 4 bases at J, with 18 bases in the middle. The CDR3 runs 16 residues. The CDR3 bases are TGCGCCAGCAGCCAACCCTCGAGAAGCAGGGAATACGAGCAGTACTTC. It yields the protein CASSQPSRSREYEQYF.

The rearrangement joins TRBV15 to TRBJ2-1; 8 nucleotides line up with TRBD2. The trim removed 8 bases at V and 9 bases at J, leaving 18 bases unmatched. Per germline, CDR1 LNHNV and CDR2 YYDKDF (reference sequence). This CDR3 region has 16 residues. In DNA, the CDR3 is TGTGCCACCTCAGGTCGTCTCGAACGGGGGGGCCGTGAGCAGTTCTTC. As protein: CATSGRLERGGREQFF.

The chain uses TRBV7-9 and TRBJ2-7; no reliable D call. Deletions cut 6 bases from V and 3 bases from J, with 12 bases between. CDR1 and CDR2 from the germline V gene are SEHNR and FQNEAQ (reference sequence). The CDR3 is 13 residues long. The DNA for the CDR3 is TGTGCCAGCAGTCTCCAGTATGACTACGAGCAGTACTTC. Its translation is CASSLQYDYEQYF.

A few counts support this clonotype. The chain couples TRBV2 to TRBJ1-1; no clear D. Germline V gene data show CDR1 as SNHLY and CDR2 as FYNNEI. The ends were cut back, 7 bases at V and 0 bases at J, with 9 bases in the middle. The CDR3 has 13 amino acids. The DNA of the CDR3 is TGTGCCAGCATGCAGGAGGTGAACACTGAAGCTTTCTTT. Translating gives CASMQEVNTEAFF.

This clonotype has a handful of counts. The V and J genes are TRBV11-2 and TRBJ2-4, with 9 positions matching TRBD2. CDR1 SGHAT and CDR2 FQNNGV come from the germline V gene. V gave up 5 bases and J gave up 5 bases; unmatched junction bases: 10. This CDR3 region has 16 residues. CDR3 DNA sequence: TGTGCCAGCAGCCCTACGATTCTAGCGGGGCAAAACATTCAGTACTTC. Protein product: CASSPTILAGQNIQYF.

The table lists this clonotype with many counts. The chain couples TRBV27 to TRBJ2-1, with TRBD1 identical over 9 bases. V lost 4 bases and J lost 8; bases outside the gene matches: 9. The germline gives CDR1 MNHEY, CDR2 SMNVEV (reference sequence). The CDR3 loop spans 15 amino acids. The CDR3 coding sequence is TGTGCCAGCAGTTATACAGGGGGCGCGAGGGATGAGCAGTTCTTC. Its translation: CASSYTGGARDEQFF.

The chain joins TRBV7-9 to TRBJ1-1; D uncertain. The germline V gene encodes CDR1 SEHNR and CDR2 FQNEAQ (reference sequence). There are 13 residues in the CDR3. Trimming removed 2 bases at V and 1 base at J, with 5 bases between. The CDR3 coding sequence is TGTGCCAGCAGCTTAAACAAGAACACTGAAGCTTTCTTT. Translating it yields CASSLNKNTEAFF.

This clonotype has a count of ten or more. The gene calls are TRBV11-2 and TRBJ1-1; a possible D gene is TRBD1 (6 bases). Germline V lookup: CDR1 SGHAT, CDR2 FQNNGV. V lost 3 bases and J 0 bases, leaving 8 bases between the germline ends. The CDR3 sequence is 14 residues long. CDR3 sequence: CASSLNRVNTEAFF. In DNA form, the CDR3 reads TGTGCCAGCAGCTTGAACAGGGTGAACACTGAAGCTTTCTTT.

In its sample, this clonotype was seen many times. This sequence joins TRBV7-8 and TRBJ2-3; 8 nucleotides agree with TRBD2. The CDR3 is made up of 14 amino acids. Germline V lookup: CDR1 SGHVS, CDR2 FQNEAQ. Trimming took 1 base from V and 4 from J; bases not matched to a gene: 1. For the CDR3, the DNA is TGTGCCAGCAGCTTAGGAGCGGGGGCAGATACGCAGTATTTT. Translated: CASSLGAGADTQYF.

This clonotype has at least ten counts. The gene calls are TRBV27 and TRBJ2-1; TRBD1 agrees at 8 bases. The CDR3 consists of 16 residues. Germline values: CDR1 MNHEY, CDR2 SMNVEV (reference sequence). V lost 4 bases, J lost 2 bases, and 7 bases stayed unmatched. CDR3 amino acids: CASSSRGRDTYNEQFF. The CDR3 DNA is TGTGCCAGCAGTTCCAGGGGGCGCGACACCTACAATGAGCAGTTCTTC.

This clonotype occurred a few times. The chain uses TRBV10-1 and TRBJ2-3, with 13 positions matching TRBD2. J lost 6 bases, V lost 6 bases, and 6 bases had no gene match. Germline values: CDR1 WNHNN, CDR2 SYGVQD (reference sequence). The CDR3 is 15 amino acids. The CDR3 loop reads CASSRGLAGVDTQYF. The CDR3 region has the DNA TGCGCCAGCAGCAGAGGACTAGCGGGAGTGGATACGCAGTATTTT.

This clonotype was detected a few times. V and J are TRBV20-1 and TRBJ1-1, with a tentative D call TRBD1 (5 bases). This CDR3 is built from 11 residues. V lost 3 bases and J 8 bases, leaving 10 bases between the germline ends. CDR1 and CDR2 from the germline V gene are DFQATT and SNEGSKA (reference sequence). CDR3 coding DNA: TGCAGTGCTAGTAGCTGGGACGAAGCTTTCTTT. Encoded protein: CSASSWDEAFF.

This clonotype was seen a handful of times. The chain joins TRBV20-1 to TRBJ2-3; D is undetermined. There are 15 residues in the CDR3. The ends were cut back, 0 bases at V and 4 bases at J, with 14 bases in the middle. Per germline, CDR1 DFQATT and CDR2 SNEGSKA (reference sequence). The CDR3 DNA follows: TGCAGTGCTAGAGATCTGGCCATAGTCCCAGATACGCAGTATTTT. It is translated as CSARDLAIVPDTQYF.

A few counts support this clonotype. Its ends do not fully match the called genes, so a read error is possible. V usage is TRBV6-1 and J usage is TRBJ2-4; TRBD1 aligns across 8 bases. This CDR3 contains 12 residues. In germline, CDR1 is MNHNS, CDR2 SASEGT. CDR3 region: CVSSEGQDIQYF. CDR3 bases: TGTGTCAGCAGTGAGGGACAGGACATTCAGTACTTC.

The CDR3 reads CASSADRGRFQVGELFF. DNA for the CDR3: TGTGCCAGCAGTGCGGACAGGGGGCGCTTTCAGGTCGGGGAGCTGTTTTTT. V gene TRBV12-3 or TRBV12-4 combines with J gene TRBJ2-2, with 11 bases fitting TRBD1. The CDR3 spans 17 residues. V lost 5 bases, J lost 7 bases, and 12 bases stayed unmatched.

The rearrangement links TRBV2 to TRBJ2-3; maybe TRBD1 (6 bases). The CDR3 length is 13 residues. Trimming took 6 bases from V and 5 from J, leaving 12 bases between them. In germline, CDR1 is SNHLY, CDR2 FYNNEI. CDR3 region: CASSDRLLDTQYF. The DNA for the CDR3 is TGTGCCAGCAGCGACAGGTTATTAGATACGCAGTATTTT. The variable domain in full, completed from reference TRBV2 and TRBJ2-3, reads EPEVTQTPSHQVTQMGQEVILRCVPISNHLYFYWYRQILGQKVEFLVSFYNNEISEKSEIFDDQFSVERPDGSNFTLKIRSTKLEDSAMYFCASSDRLLDTQYFGPGTRLTVL.

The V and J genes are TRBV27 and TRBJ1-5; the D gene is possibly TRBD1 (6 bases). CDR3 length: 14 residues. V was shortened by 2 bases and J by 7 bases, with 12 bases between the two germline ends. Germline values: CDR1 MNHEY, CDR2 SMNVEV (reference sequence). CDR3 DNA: TGTGCCAGCAGTTTAACACAGGGAAAACAGCCCCAGCATTTT. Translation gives CASSLTQGKQPQHF.